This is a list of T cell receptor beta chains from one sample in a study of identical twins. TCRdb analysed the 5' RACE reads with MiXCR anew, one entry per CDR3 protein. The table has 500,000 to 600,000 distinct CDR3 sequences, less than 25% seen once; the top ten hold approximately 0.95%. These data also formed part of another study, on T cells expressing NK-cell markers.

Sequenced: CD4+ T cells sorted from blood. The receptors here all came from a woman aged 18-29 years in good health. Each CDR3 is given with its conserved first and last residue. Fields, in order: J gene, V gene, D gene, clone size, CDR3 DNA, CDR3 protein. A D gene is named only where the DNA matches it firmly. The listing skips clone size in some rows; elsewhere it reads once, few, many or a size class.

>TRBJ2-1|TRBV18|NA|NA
TGTGCCAGCTCACCAGGGACCGTGGTCGGCAATGAGCAGTTCTTC
CASSPGTVVGNEQFF
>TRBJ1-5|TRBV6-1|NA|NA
TGTGCCAGCAGCCCCGACGAGGGATTACTTCAGCCCCAGCATTTT
CASSPDEGLLQPQHF
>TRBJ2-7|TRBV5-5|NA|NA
TGTGCCAGCAGCTTGGTTGTATTCAGGGACCCCTACGAGCAGTACTTC
CASSLVVFRDPYEQYF
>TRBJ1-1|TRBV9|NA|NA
TGTGCCAGCAGCCCAGGTGGGATCATGAACACTGAAGCTTTCTTT
CASSPGGIMNTEAFF
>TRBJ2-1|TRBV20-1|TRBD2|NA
TGCAGTGCCCGGGCTAGCGGATTCTACAATGAGCAGTTCTTC
CSARASGFYNEQFF
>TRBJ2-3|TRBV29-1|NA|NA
TGCAGCGTCGCGGGGCAATTCAGGGCCGGAGATACGCAGTATTTT
CSVAGQFRAGDTQYF
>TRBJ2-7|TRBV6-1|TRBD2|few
TGTGCCAGCAGTCTCGGGAGGCACCCCTACGAGCAGTACTTC
CASSLGRHPYEQYF
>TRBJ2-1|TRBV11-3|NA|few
TGTGCCAGCAGTAGATCGGGGGTCGAGCAGTTCTTC
CASSRSGVEQFF
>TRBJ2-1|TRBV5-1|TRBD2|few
TGCGCCAGCAGCTTGAGCAGCGGGAGCCCACAACAGCAGTTCTTC
CASSLSSGSPQQQFF
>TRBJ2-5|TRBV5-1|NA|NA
TGCGCCAGCAGCTTGGCAGGATGGGGCACTGGGACCCAGTACTTC
CASSLAGWGTGTQYF
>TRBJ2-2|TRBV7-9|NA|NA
TGTGCCAGCAAGTGGGACTTAGAGGTTGTCGGGGAGCTGTTTTTT
CASKWDLEVVGELFF
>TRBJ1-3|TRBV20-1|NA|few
TGCAGTGCTAGGGGCGGCCAACTCGGAAACACCATATATTTT
CSARGGQLGNTIYF
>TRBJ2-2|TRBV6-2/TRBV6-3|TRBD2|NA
TGTGCCAGCAGACGACTAGCGGGTGTAAACACCGGGGAGCTGTTTTTT
CASRRLAGVNTGELFF
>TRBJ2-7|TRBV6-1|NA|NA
TGTGCCAGCAGTCGAAATACTAGACACCGGACAACGTCCTACGAGCAGTACTTC
CASSRNTRHRTTSYEQYF
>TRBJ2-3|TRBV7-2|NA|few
TGTGCCAGCAGCTTAGCGTCTGCGGGGTCTAGCACAGATACGCAGTATTTT
CASSLASAGSSTDTQYF
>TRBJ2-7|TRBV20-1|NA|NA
TGCAGTGCTAGAGACACGTCGGGACGGGACCCCTACGAGCAGTACTTC
CSARDTSGRDPYEQYF
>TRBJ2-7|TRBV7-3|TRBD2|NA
TGTGCCAGCAGCTCGGGACTAGCGGGGGTACGGCAGTACTTC
CASSSGLAGVRQYF
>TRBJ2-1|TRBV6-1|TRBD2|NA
TGTGCCAGCAGTAGTATCATAGCGGGCTTCAATGAGCAGTTCTTC
CASSSIIAGFNEQFF
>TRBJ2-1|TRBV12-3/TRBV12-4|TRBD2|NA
TGTGCCAGCAGTACACCTAGACTAGCGCCTAACAATGAGCAGTTCTTC
CASSTPRLAPNNEQFF
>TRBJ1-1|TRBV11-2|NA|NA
TGTGCCAGCAGCTTAGGATCTGGCGGAGTCGCTGAAGCTTTCTTT
CASSLGSGGVAEAFF
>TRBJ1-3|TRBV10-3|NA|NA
TGTGCCATCAGTGACCGGGAACAGATTACCATATATTTT
CAISDREQITIYF
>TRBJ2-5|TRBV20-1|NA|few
TGCAGTGCCGGTGAGATCCAAGAGACCCAGTACTTC
CSAGEIQETQYF
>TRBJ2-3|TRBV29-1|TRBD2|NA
TGCAGCGGAGCGGGGGCCGGGCCAGATACGCAGTATTTT
CSGAGAGPDTQYF
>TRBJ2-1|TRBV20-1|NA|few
TGCAGTGCTAGATCCCGTGAGCAGTTCTTC
CSARSREQFF
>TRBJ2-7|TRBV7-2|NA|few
TGTGCCAGCAGCTTAGTACTTGGACCTCACGAGCAGTACTTC
CASSLVLGPHEQYF
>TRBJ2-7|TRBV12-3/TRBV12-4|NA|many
TGTGCCAGCAGACAGGAGGATCGCTACGAGCAGTACTTC
CASRQEDRYEQYF
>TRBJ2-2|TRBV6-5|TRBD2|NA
TGTGCCAGCAGTTGGGGGACTAGCGGGAGTACGGGTAACGGGGAGCTGTTTTTT
CASSWGTSGSTGNGELFF
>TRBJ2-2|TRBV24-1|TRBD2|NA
TGTGCCACCAGGGAAGCGGGGGGAAGGACCGGGGAGCTGTTTTTT
CATREAGGRTGELFF